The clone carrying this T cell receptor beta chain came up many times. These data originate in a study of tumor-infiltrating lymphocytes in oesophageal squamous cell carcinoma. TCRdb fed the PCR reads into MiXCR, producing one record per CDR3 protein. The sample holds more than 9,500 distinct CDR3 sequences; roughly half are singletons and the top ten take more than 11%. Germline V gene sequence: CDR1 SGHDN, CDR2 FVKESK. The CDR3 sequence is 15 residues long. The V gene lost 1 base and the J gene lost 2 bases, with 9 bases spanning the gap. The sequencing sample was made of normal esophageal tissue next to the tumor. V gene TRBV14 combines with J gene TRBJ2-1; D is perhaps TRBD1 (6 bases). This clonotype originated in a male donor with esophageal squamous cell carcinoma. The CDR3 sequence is CASSQGQGTYNEQFF. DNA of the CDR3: TGTGCCAGCAGCCAAGGGCAGGGGACCTACAATGAGCAGTTCTTC.